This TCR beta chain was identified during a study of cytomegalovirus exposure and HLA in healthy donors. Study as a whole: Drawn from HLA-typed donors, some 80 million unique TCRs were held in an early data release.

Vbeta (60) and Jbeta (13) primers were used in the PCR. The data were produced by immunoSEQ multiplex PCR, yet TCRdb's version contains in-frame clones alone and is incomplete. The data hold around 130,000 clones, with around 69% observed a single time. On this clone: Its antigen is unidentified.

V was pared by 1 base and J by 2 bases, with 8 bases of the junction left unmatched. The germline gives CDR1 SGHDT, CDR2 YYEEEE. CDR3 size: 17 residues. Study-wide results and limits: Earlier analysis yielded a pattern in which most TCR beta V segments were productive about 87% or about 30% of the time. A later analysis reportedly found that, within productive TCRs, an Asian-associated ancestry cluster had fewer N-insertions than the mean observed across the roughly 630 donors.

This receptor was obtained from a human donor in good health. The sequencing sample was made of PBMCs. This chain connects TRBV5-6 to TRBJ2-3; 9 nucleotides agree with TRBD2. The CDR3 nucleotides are TGTGCCAGCAGCTTGAGGTTCTTAGCGGGGGCCACAGATACGCAGTATTTT. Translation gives CASSLRFLAGATDTQYF.